One sample yielded the 18 T cell receptor beta chains listed below, sequenced in a study of blood T cell repertoires in COVID-19 (dated by TCRdb to the early 2020s). Library construction relied on the immunoSEQ multiplex PCR assay. TCRdb retrieved this table from immuneACCESS and kept in-frame rearrangements only. Not all clones are present; in checked studies, unresolved V genes account for under half, and no reason is known for the remainder. The sample contains a few hundred thousand clones, over 60% of them found a single time. In total, the top ten clones hold 7.2% of the sample. The sample was peripheral blood. These receptors came from a woman aged 70-85 years with acute or convalescent COVID-19.

This rearrangement joins TRBV7-9 to TRBJ1-1; D is unresolved. CDR1 is SEHNR and CDR2 is FQNEAQ in the germline V gene (reference sequence). The CDR3 is made up of 15 amino acids. V was cut by 5 bases and J by 0 bases, with 13 bases left in between. The CDR3 reads CASSTKGSMNTEAFF. The CDR3 DNA reads as TGTGCCAGCAGCACTAAAGGAAGCATGAACACTGAAGCTTTCTTT.

The rearrangement joins TRBV3-1 (or the pseudogene TRBV3-2) to TRBJ2-5; 8 bases are shared with TRBD2. Looked up from germline, CDR1 is LGHDT and CDR2 is YNNKEL (reference sequence). The CDR3 consists of 13 residues. Trimming took 1 base from V and 5 from J; bases not matched to a gene: 0. The CDR3 protein is CASSQAGGETQYF. In DNA, the CDR3 is TGTGCCAGCAGCCAAGCGGGGGGGGAGACCCAGTACTTC.

The chain joins TRBV30 to TRBJ1-6; D is unclear. CDR1 is GTSNPN and CDR2 is SVGIG in the germline V gene (reference sequence). The CDR3 consists of 13 residues. Trimming left V 1 base short and J 5 bases short, with 6 bases between. The CDR3 sequence: CAWSGRNNSPLHF. CDR3 sequence (DNA): TGTGCCTGGAGTGGCAGAAATAATTCACCCCTCCACTTT.

The chain couples TRBV12-3 or TRBV12-4 to TRBJ1-3; TRBD1 matches at 11 bases. This CDR3 has 13 residues. Trimming removed 8 bases from V and 5 bases from J; junction bases left unmatched: 2. CDR3: CASADRGRNTIYF. As DNA, the CDR3 is TGTGCCAGCGCGGACAGGGGGCGAAACACCATATATTTT.

The rearrangement joins TRBV19 to TRBJ2-2; the D gene is possibly TRBD1 (6 bases). The germline gives CDR1 LNHDA, CDR2 SQIVND (reference sequence). The CDR3 has 16 residues. Trimming cost V 5 bases and J 7 bases, with 20 bases left between them. As DNA, the CDR3 is TGTGCCAGTAGTCTTATTCACCCCCCCAGGGGCGGGGAGCTGTTTTTT. This sequence encodes CASSLIHPPRGGELFF.

On this clone itself: One end of the junction fails to match germline, which may point to a read error. The CDR3 region is CSVQDLGGGETQYF. For the CDR3, the DNA is TGCAGCGTTCAAGACCTCGGGGGGGGAGAGACCCAGTACTTC. The chain carries TRBV29-1 and TRBJ2-5; 8 bases are a match to TRBD2. The CDR3 totals 14 residues. Germline V gene sequence: CDR1 SQVTM, CDR2 ANQGSEA.

V gene TRBV18 combines with J gene TRBJ1-5; D is unresolved. There are 16 residues in the CDR3. The germline gives CDR1 KGHSH, CDR2 LQKENI. V gave up 2 bases and J gave up 1 base, with 12 bases separating them. DNA of the CDR3: TGTGCCAGCTCACCAAGGGCCGGGAAGAGCAATCAGCCCCAGCATTTT. Translating it yields CASSPRAGKSNQPQHF.

The rearrangement uses TRBV10-3 and TRBJ2-3, with D perhaps matching TRBD1 (5 bases). The germline gives CDR1 ENHRY, CDR2 SYGVKD. V lost 1 base and J lost 0, with 11 bases in between. The CDR3 is 16 amino acids. CDR3: CAISEFDSQSTDTQYF. CDR3 bases: TGTGCCATCAGTGAGTTTGACAGTCAAAGCACAGATACGCAGTATTTT.

This clone was found many times. The chain combines TRBV2 with TRBJ1-2; D is unclear. This CDR3 contains 14 residues. From germline, CDR1 is SNHLY and CDR2 FYNNEI. Trimming shortened V by 4 bases and J by 0 bases, and 9 bases separated the two germline ends. The DNA of the CDR3 is TGTGCCAGCAGTGGGCGGATAACTAACTATGGCTACACCTTC. This gives the protein CASSGRITNYGYTF.

The chain uses TRBV5-1 and TRBJ1-1; 7 bases align to TRBD1. V shed 0 bases, J shed 8 bases, and the junction held 4 bases outside the gene matches. Germline V gene lookup returns CDR1 SGHRS and CDR2 YFSETQ. This CDR3 has 13 amino acids. Written as DNA, the CDR3 is TGCGCCAGCAGCTTGGAGGAGGGGGCAGAAGCTTTCTTT. It translates to CASSLEEGAEAFF.

This chain connects TRBV6-5 to TRBJ1-5, with TRBD1 matching 10 bases. Germline lookup yields CDR1 MNHEY and CDR2 SVGAGI. Trimming at V came to 4 bases and at J to 3 bases, leaving 3 bases not matched to a gene. This CDR3 spans 15 amino acids. Here the CDR3 DNA reads TGTGCCAGCAGTTGGGACAGGGGAGCCAATCAGCCCCAGCATTTT. This translates into CASSWDRGANQPQHF.

DNA for the CDR3: TGTGCCAGCAGTGAAGGCGGGGGGGCCGGTTACGAGCAGTACGTC. Amino acids: CASSEGGGAGYEQYV. This rearrangement joins TRBV2 to TRBJ2-7; TRBD2 aligns across 9 bases. In germline, CDR1 is SNHLY, CDR2 FYNNEI. The CDR3 is 15 residues long. J gave up 4 bases and V 1 base, and 5 bases lay outside the gene matches.

This clone was recorded a few times. This chain uses TRBV11-2 with TRBJ2-1; 9 bases line up with TRBD1. CDR1 is SGHAT, CDR2 FQNNGV, per germline. The trim removed 10 bases at V and 8 bases at J, leaving 9 bases unmatched. The CDR3 is 13 residues long. The chain's CDR3 is CATRGTGFHEQFF. DNA of the CDR3: TGTGCCACCAGGGGGACAGGGTTCCATGAGCAGTTCTTC.

This clone has a single count. The rearrangement joins TRBV29-1 to TRBJ1-2, with 8 positions matching TRBD1. From germline, CDR1 is SQVTM and CDR2 ANQGSEA. CDR3 length equals 14 residues. J was trimmed by 2 bases and V by 4 bases; bases with no gene match: 6. CDR3 region: CSVVMTGANYGYTF. The CDR3, as DNA: TGCAGCGTTGTCATGACAGGGGCGAACTATGGCTACACCTTC.

This clone was picked up one time. This chain uses TRBV11-2 with TRBJ2-5; 11 nucleotides match TRBD1. This CDR3 comprises 15 residues. Germline values: CDR1 SGHAT, CDR2 FQNNGV. With 5 bases clipped from V and 5 bases from J, the junction kept 7 bases outside the gene matches. CDR3 sequence (DNA): TGTGCCAGCAGCCACGGACAGGGGGCGGGCGAGACCCAGTACTTC. Its protein product is CASSHGQGAGETQYF. Combining the CDR3 with reference TRBV11-2 and TRBJ2-5 gives the whole variable domain EAGVAQSPRYKIIEKRQSVAFWCNPISGHATLYWYQQILGQGPKLLIQFQNNGVVDDSQLPKDRFSAERLKGVDSTLKIQPAKLEDSAVYLCASSHGQGAGETQYFGPGTRLLVL.

This chain joins TRBV5-5 and TRBJ2-3; 9 nucleotides line up with TRBD2. CDR3 size: 17 residues. Trimming cost V 0 bases and J 12 bases; bases outside gene matches: 17. Looked up from germline, CDR1 is SGHKS and CDR2 is YYEKEE (reference sequence). CDR3 nucleotides: TGTGCCAGCAGCTTGGAGGGGGCAGCGGGGGGACCCCTCCCCCAGTATTTT. Translated: CASSLEGAAGGPLPQYF.

This rearrangement joins TRBV12-3 or TRBV12-4 to TRBJ2-1; tentatively, D is TRBD2 (5 bases). V lost 6 bases, J lost 9 bases, and 9 bases lay in between. There are 11 residues in the CDR3. The CDR3 DNA reads TGTGCCAGCAGCGATCGGGGTGAGCAGTTCTTC. Translated, it gives CASSDRGEQFF.

The V gene is TRBV3-1 (or the pseudogene TRBV3-2), the J gene TRBJ2-5; TRBD1 agrees at 10 bases. Germline V gene sequence: CDR1 LGHDT, CDR2 YNNKEL (reference sequence). V dropped 3 bases and J dropped 0; count of bases not matched to a gene: 1. The CDR3 contains 15 residues. The CDR3 here is CASSQGQGYQETQYF. The CDR3 DNA reads TGTGCCAGCAGCCAGGGACAGGGGTACCAAGAGACCCAGTACTTC.